This TCR beta chain derives from a study of Graves' ophthalmopathy and Graves' hyperthyroidism. The sequenced template was RNA, covering the TCR beta CDR3 region. HTBI primers were employed in first-round RT-PCR, then a second-round multiplex PCR followed. MiXCR, applied by TCRdb to the multiplex PCR reads, yields one record per CDR3 protein. The sample records roughly 600,000 distinct CDR3 sequences, about 40% being singletons. This clonotype has ten or more counts. Certain patients, namely those with other autoimmune diseases, uncontrolled infections, pregnancy or lactation, were excluded. With 3 bases removed from V and 3 bases from J, the gap between germline ends came to 12 bases. Germline V CDR1 and CDR2: MRHNA, SNTAGT. The CDR3 has 15 residues.

The source material was peripheral blood or thyroid tissue (not recorded which). V and J are TRBV6-4 and TRBJ1-5, with D uncertain. The sequence was collected from an adult man with Graves' hyperthyroidism. In DNA form, the CDR3 reads TGTGCCAGCAGTGAAGAAGCGGGGTCCAATCAGCCCCAGCATTTT. Amino acid sequence: CASSEEAGSNQPQHF.